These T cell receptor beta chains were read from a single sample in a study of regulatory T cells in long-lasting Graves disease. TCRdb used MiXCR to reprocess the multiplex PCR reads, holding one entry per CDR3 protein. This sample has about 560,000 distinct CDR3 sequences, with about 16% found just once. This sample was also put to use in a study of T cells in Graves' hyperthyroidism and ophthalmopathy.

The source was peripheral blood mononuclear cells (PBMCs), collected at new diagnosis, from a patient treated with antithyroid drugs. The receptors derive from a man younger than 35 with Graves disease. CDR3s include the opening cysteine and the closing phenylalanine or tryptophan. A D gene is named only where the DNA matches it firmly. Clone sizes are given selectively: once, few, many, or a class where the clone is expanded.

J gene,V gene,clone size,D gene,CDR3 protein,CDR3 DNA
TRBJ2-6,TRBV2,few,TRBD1,CASSARTGTVSSGANVLTF,TGTGCCAGCAGTGCCAGAACCGGGACAGTAAGCTCTGGGGCCAACGTCCTGACTTTC
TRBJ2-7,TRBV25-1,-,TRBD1,CASSLPGQSSYEQYF,TGTGCCAGCAGCCTTCCGGGACAGAGCTCCTACGAGCAGTACTTC
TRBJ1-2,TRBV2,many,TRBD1,CASSEASQGAKYGYTF,TGTGCCAGCAGTGAAGCGAGTCAGGGGGCAAAGTATGGCTACACCTTC
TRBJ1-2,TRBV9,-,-,CASSPRLAADYGYTF,TGTGCCAGCAGCCCCCGCCTCGCGGCGGACTATGGCTACACCTTC
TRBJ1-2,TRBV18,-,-,CASSPAAIDANYGYTF,TGTGCCAGCTCACCAGCGGCCATTGATGCTAACTATGGCTACACCTTC
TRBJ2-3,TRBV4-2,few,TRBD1,CASSPRDRDVNTQYF,TGTGCCAGCAGCCCCCGGGACAGGGATGTGAATACGCAGTATTTT
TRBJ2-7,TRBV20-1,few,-,CSARSRDIYEQYF,TGCAGTGCTAGAAGTCGGGATATCTACGAGCAGTACTTC
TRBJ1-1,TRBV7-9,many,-,CASSLDSAGAFF,TGTGCCAGCAGCTTAGACAGTGCGGGAGCTTTCTTT
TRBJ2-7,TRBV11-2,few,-,CASSPRTLSWEQYF,TGTGCCAGCAGCCCCCGTACACTTTCTTGGGAGCAGTACTTC
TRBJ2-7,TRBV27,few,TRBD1,CASSLKTGEVYEQYF,TGTGCCAGCAGTTTAAAGACAGGGGAGGTCTACGAGCAGTACTTC
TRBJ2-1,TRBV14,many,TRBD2,CASSLLASSYNEQFF,TGTGCCAGCAGCCTACTAGCGAGTTCCTACAATGAGCAGTTCTTC
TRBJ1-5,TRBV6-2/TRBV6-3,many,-,CASSYVLGSQPQHF,TGTGCCAGCAGTTACGTGCTGGGTAGCCAGCCCCAGCATTTT
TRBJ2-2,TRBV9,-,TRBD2,CASSVGLAGGSGTGELFF,TGTGCCAGCAGCGTAGGACTAGCGGGAGGGAGCGGCACCGGGGAGCTGTTTTTT
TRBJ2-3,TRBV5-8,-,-,CASSSWGDTDTQYF,TGTGCCAGCAGCTCTTGGGGCGACACAGATACGCAGTATTTT
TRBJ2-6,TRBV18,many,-,CASDSSGANVLTF,TGTGCCAGCGACAGTTCTGGGGCCAACGTCCTGACTTTC
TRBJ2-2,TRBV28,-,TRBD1,CASRDRAGELFF,TGTGCCAGCAGGGACAGGGCCGGGGAGCTGTTTTTT
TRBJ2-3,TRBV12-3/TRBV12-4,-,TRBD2,CASSLDIAGGTDTQYF,TGTGCCAGCAGTTTAGATATAGCGGGGGGCACAGATACGCAGTATTTT
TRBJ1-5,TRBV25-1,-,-,CASSELAGVQPQHF,TGTGCCAGCAGTGAATTGGCAGGGGTTCAGCCCCAGCATTTT
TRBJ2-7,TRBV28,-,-,CASSLGGGPTYEQYF,TGTGCCAGCAGTTTGGGTGGCGGGCCTACCTACGAGCAGTACTTC
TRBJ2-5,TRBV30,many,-,CAWSVGGRQTQYF,TGTGCCTGGAGTGTAGGGGGGAGACAGACCCAGTACTTC
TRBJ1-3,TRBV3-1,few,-,CASSQGWGTGTNGNTIYF,TGTGCCAGCAGCCAAGGTTGGGGAACAGGGACTAACGGAAACACCATATATTTT
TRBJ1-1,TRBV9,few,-,CARCPRLNF,TGTGCCAGGTGCCCTCGGTTAAACTTT
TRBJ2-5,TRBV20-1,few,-,CSARDRAPQETQYF,TGCAGTGCTAGAGATCGAGCGCCCCAAGAGACCCAGTACTTC
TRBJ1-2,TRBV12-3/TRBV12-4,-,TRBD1,CASSLWDRGYSGYTF,TGTGCCAGCAGTTTGTGGGACAGGGGTTACAGTGGCTACACCTTC
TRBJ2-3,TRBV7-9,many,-,CASSQHPGGESDTQYF,TGTGCCAGCAGCCAACACCCCGGGGGCGAGTCAGATACGCAGTATTTT
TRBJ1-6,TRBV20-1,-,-,CSATKDYNSPLHF,TGCAGTGCCACCAAGGACTATAATTCACCCCTCCACTTT
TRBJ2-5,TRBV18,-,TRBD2,CASSPSGPGLGETQYF,TGTGCCAGCTCACCTAGCGGGCCGGGACTCGGCGAGACCCAGTACTTC
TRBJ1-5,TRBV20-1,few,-,CSARYGYSNQPQHF,TGCAGTGCTAGATACGGGTATAGCAATCAGCCCCAGCATTTT
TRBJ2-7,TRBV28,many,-,CASSSQQGRVQQYF,TGTGCCAGCAGTTCCCAACAGGGGAGGGTGCAGCAGTACTTC